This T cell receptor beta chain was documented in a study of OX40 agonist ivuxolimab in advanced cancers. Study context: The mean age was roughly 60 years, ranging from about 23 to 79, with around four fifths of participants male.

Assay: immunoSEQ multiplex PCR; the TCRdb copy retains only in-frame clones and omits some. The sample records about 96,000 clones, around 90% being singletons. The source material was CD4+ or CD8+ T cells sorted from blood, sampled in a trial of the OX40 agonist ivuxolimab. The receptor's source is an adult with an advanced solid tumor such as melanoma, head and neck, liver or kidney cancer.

CDR3 in amino acids: CASSPGLAGGTQYF. The CDR3 nucleotides are TGTGCCAGCAGCCCAGGACTAGCGGGAGGTACGCAGTATTTT. The chain has TRBV7-3 and TRBJ2-3; 14 bases fit TRBD2. The CDR3 runs 14 residues. Trimming took 5 bases from V and 8 from J; bases not matched to a gene: 3. CDR1 and CDR2 (germline): SGHTA, FQGTGA.